The 2 T cell receptor beta chains presented below share a single source sample, sequenced in a study of siplizumab effects on memory and regulatory T cells. Measured with immunoSEQ multiplex PCR; TCRdb has only the in-frame clones, and not every one. The sample yields about 68,000 clones, roughly 93% seen once. Input material: CD8+ T cells sorted from blood. The receptors were gathered from a human donor in good health.

This clone was picked up a small number of times. The chain combines TRBV9 with TRBJ1-1; 8 nucleotides line up with TRBD1. Germline V lookup: CDR1 SGDLS, CDR2 YYNGEE. The CDR3 runs to 16 residues. The V gene end was trimmed by 4 bases and the J gene end by 4 bases; junction bases not matched to a gene: 12. The CDR3 DNA is TGTGCCAGCAGCCCCGGGGACAGGCCCTTGGGCACTGAAGCTTTCTTT. The encoded protein is CASSPGDRPLGTEAFF.

The chain couples TRBV13 to TRBJ1-6, with D unresolved. This CDR3 has 14 amino acids. V lost 5 bases and J 9 bases, leaving 14 bases between the germline ends. Germline V gives CDR1 PRHDT, CDR2 FYEKMQ (reference sequence). The CDR3 protein is CASSGGSVGSPLHF. Here the CDR3 DNA reads TGTGCCAGCAGCGGTGGGTCTGTGGGTTCACCCCTCCACTTT.